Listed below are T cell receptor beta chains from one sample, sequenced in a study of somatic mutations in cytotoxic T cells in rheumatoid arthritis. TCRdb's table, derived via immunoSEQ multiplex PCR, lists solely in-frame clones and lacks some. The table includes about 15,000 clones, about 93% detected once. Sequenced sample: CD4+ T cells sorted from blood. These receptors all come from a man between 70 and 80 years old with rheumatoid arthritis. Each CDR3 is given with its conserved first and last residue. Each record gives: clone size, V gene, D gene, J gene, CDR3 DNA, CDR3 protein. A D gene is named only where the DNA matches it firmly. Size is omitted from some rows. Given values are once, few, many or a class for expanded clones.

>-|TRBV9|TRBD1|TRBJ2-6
TGTGCCAGCAGCCCCCGGGACAGGGTCTTCCTTGGGGCCAACGTCCTGACTTTC
CASSPRDRVFLGANVLTF
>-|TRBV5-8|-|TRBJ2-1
TGTGCCAGCAGGAAGGTGGCGGAGTTCTTC
CASRKVAEFF
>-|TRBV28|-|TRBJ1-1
TGTGCCAGCGGGACTCCGGGACTCAAGACGGACACTGAAGCTTTCTTT
CASGTPGLKTDTEAFF
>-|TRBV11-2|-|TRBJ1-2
TGTGCCAGCAGCCCACACGGGGGGGACTATGGCTACACCTTC
CASSPHGGDYGYTF
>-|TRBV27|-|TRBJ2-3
TGTGCCAGCAGTTCCCCCTGGGGAGAGGCAACAGATACGCAGTATTTT
CASSSPWGEATDTQYF
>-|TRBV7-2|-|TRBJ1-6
TGTGCCAGCAGCTTAGCCCCGGGACTTAATTCACCCCTCCACTTT
CASSLAPGLNSPLHF
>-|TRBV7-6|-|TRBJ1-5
TGTGCCAGCAGCTTACAATCGGGATTCAATCAGCCCCAGCATTTT
CASSLQSGFNQPQHF
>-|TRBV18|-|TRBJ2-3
TGTGCCAGCTCACCACCCTTTGGGCAGAGTAGCACAGATACGCAGTATTTT
CASSPPFGQSSTDTQYF
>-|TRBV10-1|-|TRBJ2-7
TGCGCCACGAGGTTCGAAGGGGTGCTCCCTTCCTATCGTTCCGAGCAGTACTTC
CATRFEGVLPSYRSEQYF
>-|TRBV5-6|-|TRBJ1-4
TGTGCCAGCAGTTCGGAACAGGGAAAGGGTAATGAAAAACTGTTTTTT
CASSSEQGKGNEKLFF
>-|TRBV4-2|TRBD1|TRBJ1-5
TGTGCCAGCAGCCAGGACAGGGAGCATCAGCCCCAGCATTTT
CASSQDREHQPQHF
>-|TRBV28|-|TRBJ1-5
TGTGCCAGCAGTCTCGGCGGGAACCCTAATCAGCCCCAGCATTTT
CASSLGGNPNQPQHF
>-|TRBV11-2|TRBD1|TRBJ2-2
TGTGCCAGCAGCCCACGTTCAGGGGGATATGGCACCGGGGAGCTGTTTTTT
CASSPRSGGYGTGELFF
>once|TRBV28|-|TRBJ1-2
TGTGCCAGCAGTTTCGTGACAACCTATGGCTACACCTTC
CASSFVTTYGYTF
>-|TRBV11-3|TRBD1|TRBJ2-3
TGTGCCAGCAGCTCGGGACAGGGGTACACAGATACGCAGTATTTT
CASSSGQGYTDTQYF
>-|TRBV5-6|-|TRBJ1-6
TGTGCCAGCAGCTTCCGAACTCAGGGCTCCTATAATTCACCCCTCCACTTT
CASSFRTQGSYNSPLHF
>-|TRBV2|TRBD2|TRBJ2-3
TGTGCCAGCAGTGGACTAGCGCAAAGCACAGATACGCAGTATTTT
CASSGLAQSTDTQYF
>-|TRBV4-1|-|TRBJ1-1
TGCGCCAGCAGCCGCCAGGAGAACACTGAAGCTTTCTTT
CASSRQENTEAFF
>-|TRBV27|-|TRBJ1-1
TGTGCCAGCAGGAGCGGACAGATGAACACTGAAGCTTTCTTT
CASRSGQMNTEAFF
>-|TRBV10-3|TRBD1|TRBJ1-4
TGTGCCATCAGTGAGACACAGGGGGCGGAAAAACTGTTTTTT
CAISETQGAEKLFF
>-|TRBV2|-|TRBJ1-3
TGTGCCAGCAGGAACGGATATAGGACACCCATCTCTGGAAACACCATATATTTT
CASRNGYRTPISGNTIYF
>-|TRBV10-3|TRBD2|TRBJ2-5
TGTGCCATCAGTGAGGCAGGGAGGGCTGGGGAGCAGTACTTC
CAISEAGRAGEQYF
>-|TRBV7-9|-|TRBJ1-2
TGTGCCAGCAGCTTAGGGATATCCGGACAGTATGGCTACACCTTC
CASSLGISGQYGYTF
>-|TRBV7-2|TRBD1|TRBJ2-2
TGTGCCAGCAGCAAAAAGACAGGGGCCTTCAACACCGGGGAGCTGTTTTTT
CASSKKTGAFNTGELFF
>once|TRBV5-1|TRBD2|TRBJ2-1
TGCGCCAGCAGCTTGGGGGCCAGCGGGGTCTACAATGAGCAGTTCTTC
CASSLGASGVYNEQFF
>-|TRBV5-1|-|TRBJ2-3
TGCGCCAGCCAACCCAATAGCGGAAGCACAGATACGCAGTATTTT
CASQPNSGSTDTQYF
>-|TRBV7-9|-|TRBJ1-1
TGTGCCAGCAGCTCCCGGACAGAGGGGAACACTGAAGCTTTCTTT
CASSSRTEGNTEAFF
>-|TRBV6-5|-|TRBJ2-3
TGTGCCAGCAGCCCAGGGACTGCGCCAGATACGCAGTATTTT
CASSPGTAPDTQYF
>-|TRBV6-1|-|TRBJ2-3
TGTGCCAGCAGTGAACTAGACACAGATACGCAGTATTTT
CASSELDTDTQYF
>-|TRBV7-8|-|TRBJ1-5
TGTGCCAGCAGCTTAACCGTGGGGGCTACTAATCAGCCCCAGCATTTT
CASSLTVGATNQPQHF
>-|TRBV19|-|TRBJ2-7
TGTGCCAGTAGTAGAGCGGCTACGACCTCCTACGAGCAGTACTTC
CASSRAATTSYEQYF
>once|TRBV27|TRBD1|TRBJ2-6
TGTGCCAGCAGTTCCCTGACAGGGATCCACTCTGGGGCCAACGTCCTGACTTTC
CASSSLTGIHSGANVLTF
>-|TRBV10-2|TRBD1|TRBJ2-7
TGCGCCAGCAGCTTGACAGGGGGCTACGAGCAGTACTTC
CASSLTGGYEQYF
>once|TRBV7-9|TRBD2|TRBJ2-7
TGTGCCAGCAGCTTGGGACTAGCGAACGAGCAGTACTTC
CASSLGLANEQYF
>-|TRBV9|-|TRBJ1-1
TGTGCCAGCAGCCCCGAGGGGGGGAGGGTAACTGAAGCTTTCTTT
CASSPEGGRVTEAFF
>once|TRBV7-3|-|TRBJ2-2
TGTGCCAGCAGCCCCAGGGACATAACTACCGGGGAGCTGTTTTTT
CASSPRDITTGELFF